Shown below are 21 T cell receptor beta chains from a single sample sequenced in a study of blood T cell repertoires in COVID-19. This table comes from immunoSEQ multiplex PCR, and its TCRdb copy is limited to in-frame clones, with some not included. The sample carries under 250,000 clones, approximately 90% recorded once. Sequencing was performed on peripheral blood. The receptors were gathered from a woman in her twenties or thirties with COVID-19, enrolled during active disease.

The chain employs TRBV9 and TRBJ2-5; a weak D match, TRBD2 (6 bases). The V end lost 3 bases, the J end lost 7 bases, and 16 bases lay between the germline ends. CDR1 is SGDLS, CDR2 YYNGEE, per germline. The CDR3 is 14 residues long. The CDR3 loop is CASSGAGYGGTQYF. The DNA of the CDR3 is TGTGCCAGCAGCGGGGCGGGATATGGAGGGACCCAGTACTTC.

The J gene is TRBJ2-3, the V gene TRBV6-2 or TRBV6-3; 7 bases fit TRBD1. Looked up from germline, CDR1 is MNHEY and CDR2 is SVGEGT. The CDR3 contains 18 residues. The ends lost 5 bases at V and 0 bases at J; junction bases unmatched: 14. The CDR3 is CASSGPHQPGQSTDTQYF. In nucleotides, the CDR3 is TGTGCCAGCAGTGGCCCTCATCAACCGGGACAGAGCACAGATACGCAGTATTTT.

The chain combines TRBV6-6 with TRBJ1-6; 7 nucleotides align to TRBD1. Germline-derived CDR1 and CDR2 are MNHNY and SVGAGI (reference sequence). The CDR3 extends over 16 amino acids. With 6 bases clipped from V and 6 bases from J, the junction kept 11 bases outside the gene matches. The CDR3 loop reads CASRANRGVTNSPLHF. The CDR3 DNA sequence: TGTGCCAGCAGGGCGAACAGGGGAGTTACTAATTCACCCCTCCACTTT.

The chain links TRBV4-1 to TRBJ1-4; 12 bases agree with TRBD1. J gave up 4 bases and V 0 bases, and 6 bases lay outside the gene matches. The germline V gene has CDR1 MGHRA and CDR2 YSYEKL. The CDR3 contains 18 residues. The CDR3 nucleotides read TGCGCCAGCAGCCAAGAGCCCGGGACAGGGGGCATTAATGAAAAACTGTTTTTT. This encodes CASSQEPGTGGINEKLFF.

The chain uses TRBV5-4 and TRBJ2-3; 8 bases align to TRBD1. CDR1 is SGHNT, CDR2 YYREEE, per germline (reference sequence). The V gene end was trimmed by 4 bases and the J gene end by 3 bases; junction bases not matched to a gene: 7. This CDR3 has 15 amino acids. The CDR3: CASSIRTGQTDTQYF. CDR3 DNA sequence: TGTGCCAGCAGCATAAGGACAGGGCAGACAGATACGCAGTATTTT.

This rearrangement joins TRBV7-6 to TRBJ2-3, with D maybe TRBD1 (6 bases). The CDR3 has 15 residues. Germline CDR1 reads SGHVS; CDR2 reads FNYEAQ. Trimming shortened V by 7 bases and J by 4 bases, and 18 bases separated the two germline ends. DNA of the CDR3: TGTGCCAGCACCCTGGAGTCAGGGGCCCCAGATACGCAGTATTTT. Translation gives CASTLESGAPDTQYF.

This clone appeared once. This chain joins TRBV5-6 and TRBJ2-7; 9 nucleotides agree with TRBD1. Germline V gives CDR1 SGHDT, CDR2 YYEEEE. J lost 3 bases, V lost 1 base, and 14 bases had no gene match. CDR3 length: 18 amino acids. The CDR3 sequence is CASSLPPQGAGFFYEQYF. Here the CDR3 DNA reads TGTGCCAGCAGCTTGCCCCCACAGGGGGCTGGGTTTTTCTACGAGCAGTACTTC.

The chain combines TRBV5-1 with TRBJ2-5; TRBD1 agrees at 7 bases. The V segment lost 1 base and the J segment 5 bases; nucleotides outside the gene matches: 8. The CDR3 covers 15 residues. Germline V lookup: CDR1 SGHRS, CDR2 YFSETQ. In DNA, the CDR3 is TGCGCCAGCAGCTTGACGGGACAGAGGGAGGAGACCCAGTACTTC. The encoded protein is CASSLTGQREETQYF.

This rearrangement joins TRBV5-1 to TRBJ1-4; D gene uncertain. The germline gives CDR1 SGHRS, CDR2 YFSETQ. Trimming stripped 0 bases from V and 14 bases from J, with 14 bases between. The CDR3 extends over 13 amino acids. CDR3 nucleotide sequence: TGCGCCAGCAGCTTGGCGGGGTTCAGTCGCCTGTTTTTT. Translating it yields CASSLAGFSRLFF. The full variable domain, its missing parts supplied by reference TRBV5-1 and TRBJ1-4, is KAGVTQTPRYLIKTRGQQVTLSCSPISGHRSVSWYQQTPGQGLQFLFEYFSETQRNKGNFPGRFSGRQFSNSRSEMNVSTLELGDSALYLCASSLAGFSRLFFGSGTQLSVL.

The chain links TRBV15 to TRBJ2-1; 8 nucleotides align to TRBD2. The CDR3 length is 15 residues. The trim removed 3 bases at V and 3 bases at J, leaving 4 bases unmatched. The germline V gene has CDR1 LNHNV and CDR2 YYDKDF (reference sequence). CDR3 bases: TGTGCCACCAGCAGGGCCGGGACTAGCTACAATGAGCAGTTCTTC. Its protein product is CATSRAGTSYNEQFF.

This chain connects TRBV4-1 to TRBJ2-3; perhaps TRBD1 as D (5 bases). V was cut by 0 bases and J by 6 bases, with 7 bases left in between. The CDR3 has 13 amino acids. Germline CDR1 reads MGHRA; CDR2 reads YSYEKL. The CDR3 here is CASSQEGRDTQYF. DNA of the CDR3: TGCGCCAGCAGCCAAGAGGGGCGGGATACGCAGTATTTT.

V usage is TRBV7-2 and J usage is TRBJ2-1; TRBD1 aligns across 11 bases. V was pared by 5 bases and J by 5 bases, with 11 bases of the junction left unmatched. Per germline, CDR1 SGHTA and CDR2 FQGNSA. The CDR3 has 17 amino acids. CDR3 nucleotide sequence: TGTGCCAGCAGCCCCCGGGACAGGGGGACACTAAACAATGAGCAGTTCTTC. This gives the protein CASSPRDRGTLNNEQFF.

A single count supports this clone. The chain couples TRBV24-1 to TRBJ2-1; TRBD1 is a possible D gene (5 bases). The CDR3 is 16 amino acids. Germline V gene lookup returns CDR1 KGHDR and CDR2 SFDVKD. Trimming removed 2 bases at V and 2 bases at J, with 12 bases between. Here the CDR3 reads CATSDSWQGPYNEQFF. The CDR3 DNA is TGTGCCACCAGTGATTCGTGGCAGGGCCCCTACAATGAGCAGTTCTTC.

The chain uses TRBV27 and TRBJ2-2, with a tentative D call TRBD2 (6 bases). CDR3 length: 16 residues. V was pared by 0 bases and J by 4 bases, with 12 bases between. Germline-derived CDR1 and CDR2 are MNHEY and SMNVEV (reference sequence). This chain's CDR3 is CASSLSGGWGTGELFF. CDR3 in DNA: TGTGCCAGCAGTTTATCGGGGGGATGGGGCACCGGGGAGCTGTTTTTT.

The chain has TRBV11-2 and TRBJ1-5; TRBD1 matches 8 bases. CDR1 and CDR2 from the germline V gene are SGHAT and FQNNGV. V shed 5 bases, J shed 11 bases, and the junction held 11 bases outside the gene matches. This CDR3 is built from 14 residues. DNA of the CDR3: TGTGCCAGCAGCGCAGGACAGGGAGCGAGGGCCCAGCATTTT. The encoded protein is CASSAGQGARAQHF.

This chain connects TRBV28 to TRBJ2-2, with D hard to call. The V gene lost 8 bases and the J gene lost 0 bases, with 7 bases spanning the gap. The germline V gene has CDR1 MDHEN and CDR2 SYDVKM. The CDR3 sequence is 13 residues long. In DNA form, the CDR3 reads TGTGCCAGCGAACACCCGAACACCGGGGAGCTGTTTTTT. Its translation is CASEHPNTGELFF.

This clone was seen more than once but under ten times. The chain joins TRBV10-3 to TRBJ2-1, with 9 nucleotides matching TRBD2. Per the germline V gene, CDR1 is ENHRY and CDR2 is SYGVKD. This CDR3 contains 16 residues. With V trimmed by 10 bases and J by 5 bases, 15 bases remained unmatched. CDR3 DNA sequence: TGTGCCACACGGTTAGCGGGAGCCGACCTAAACAATGAGCAGTTCTTC. Protein sequence: CATRLAGADLNNEQFF.

This chain uses TRBV9 with TRBJ1-2; tentative D call: TRBD1 (5 bases). The CDR3 length is 14 residues. Germline V CDR1 and CDR2: SGDLS, YYNGEE. Trimming stripped 6 bases from V and 4 bases from J, with 16 bases between. CDR3 nucleotide sequence: TGTGCCAGCACCTCCGACAGAAGCTTCTATGGCTACACCTTC. It translates to CASTSDRSFYGYTF.

Only one count was recorded for this clone. The V gene is TRBV28, the J gene TRBJ1-3; 10 bases match TRBD1. Germline-derived CDR1 and CDR2 are MDHEN and SYDVKM. V gave up 3 bases and J gave up 0 bases; unmatched junction bases: 5. This CDR3 spans 17 amino acids. CDR3 sequence: CASSFSGTGASGNTIYF. CDR3 DNA: TGTGCCAGCAGTTTCTCCGGGACAGGGGCCTCTGGAAACACCATATATTTT.

The genes are TRBV4-3 and TRBJ2-1, with D perhaps matching TRBD1 (6 bases). There are 19 residues in the CDR3. Trimming shortened V by 0 bases and J by 0 bases, and 18 bases separated the two germline ends. Germline lookup yields CDR1 LGHNA and CDR2 YSLEER. The CDR3 coding sequence is TGCGCCAGCAGCCAAGATATTTCCCTGGGACACCACTCCTACAATGAGCAGTTCTTC. Its translation: CASSQDISLGHHSYNEQFF.

CDR3 nucleotides: TGTGCCAGCAGCGGATTCCAGGGGACCAACACCGGGGAGCTGTTTTTT. Translated: CASSGFQGTNTGELFF. The rearrangement uses TRBV7-9 and TRBJ2-2; D is perhaps TRBD1 (6 bases). The germline V gene has CDR1 SEHNR and CDR2 FQNEAQ (reference sequence). Trimming pared 5 bases from V and 2 bases from J, leaving 15 bases between. The CDR3 contains 16 residues.